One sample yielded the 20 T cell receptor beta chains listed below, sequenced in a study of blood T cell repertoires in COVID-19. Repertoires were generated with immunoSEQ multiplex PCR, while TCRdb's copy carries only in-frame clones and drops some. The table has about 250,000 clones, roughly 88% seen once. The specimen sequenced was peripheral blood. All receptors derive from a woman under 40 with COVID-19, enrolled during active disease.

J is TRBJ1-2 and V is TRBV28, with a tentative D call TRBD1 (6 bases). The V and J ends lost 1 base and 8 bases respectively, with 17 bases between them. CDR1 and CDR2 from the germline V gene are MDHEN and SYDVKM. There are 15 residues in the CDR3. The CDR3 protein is CASSLLPGQLSGYTF. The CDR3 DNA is TGTGCCAGCAGTTTATTACCGGGACAACTCTCCGGCTACACCTTC.

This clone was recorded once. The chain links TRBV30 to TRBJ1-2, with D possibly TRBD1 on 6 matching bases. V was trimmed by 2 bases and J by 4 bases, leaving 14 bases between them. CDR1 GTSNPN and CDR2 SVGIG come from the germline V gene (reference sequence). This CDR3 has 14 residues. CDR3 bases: TGTGCCTGGAGTATGATCAGGGGAATCTATGGCTACACCTTC. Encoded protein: CAWSMIRGIYGYTF.

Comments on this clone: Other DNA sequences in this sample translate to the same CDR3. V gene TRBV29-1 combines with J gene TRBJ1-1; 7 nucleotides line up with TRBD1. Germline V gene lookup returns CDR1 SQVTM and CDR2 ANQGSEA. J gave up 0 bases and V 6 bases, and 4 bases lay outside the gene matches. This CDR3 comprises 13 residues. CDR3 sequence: CSVETGLNTEAFF. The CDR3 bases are TGCAGCGTCGAGACAGGGTTGAACACTGAAGCTTTCTTT. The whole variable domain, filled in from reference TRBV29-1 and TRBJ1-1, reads SAVISQKPSRDICQRGTSLTIQCQVDSQVTMMFWYRQQPGQSLTLIATANQGSEATYESGFVIDKFPISRPNLTFSTLTVSNMSPEDSSIYLCSVETGLNTEAFFGQGTRLTVV.

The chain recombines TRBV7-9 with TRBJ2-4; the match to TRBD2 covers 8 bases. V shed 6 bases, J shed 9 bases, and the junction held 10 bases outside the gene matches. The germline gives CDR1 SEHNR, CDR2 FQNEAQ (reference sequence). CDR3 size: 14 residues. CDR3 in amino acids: CASRQGTRGAIQYF. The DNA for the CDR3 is TGTGCCAGCAGACAAGGGACTAGGGGGGCCATTCAGTACTTC.

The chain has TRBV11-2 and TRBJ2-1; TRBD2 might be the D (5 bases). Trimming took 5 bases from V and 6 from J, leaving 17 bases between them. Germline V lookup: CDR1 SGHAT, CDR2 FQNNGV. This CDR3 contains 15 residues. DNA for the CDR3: TGTGCCAGCAGCCCGCTAGCTGTCGCTTCCAATGAGCAGTTCTTC. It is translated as CASSPLAVASNEQFF.

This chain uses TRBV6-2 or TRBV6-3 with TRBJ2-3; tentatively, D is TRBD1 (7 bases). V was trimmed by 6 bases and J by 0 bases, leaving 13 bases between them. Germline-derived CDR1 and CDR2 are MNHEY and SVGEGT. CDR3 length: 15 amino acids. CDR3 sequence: CASSRGTVSTDTQYF. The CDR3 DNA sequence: TGTGCCAGCAGCCGGGGGACAGTTAGCACAGATACGCAGTATTTT.

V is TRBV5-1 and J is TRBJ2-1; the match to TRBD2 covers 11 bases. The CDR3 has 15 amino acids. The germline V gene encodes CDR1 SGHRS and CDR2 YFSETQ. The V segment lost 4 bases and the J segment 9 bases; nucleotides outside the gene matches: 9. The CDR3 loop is CASSPVAGGVAEQFF. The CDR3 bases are TGCGCCAGCAGCCCTGTAGCGGGAGGGGTCGCTGAGCAGTTCTTC.

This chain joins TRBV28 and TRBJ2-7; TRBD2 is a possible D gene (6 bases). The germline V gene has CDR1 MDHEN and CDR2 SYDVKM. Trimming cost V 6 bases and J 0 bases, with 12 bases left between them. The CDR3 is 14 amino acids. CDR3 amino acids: CASSLQGGSYEQYF. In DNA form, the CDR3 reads TGTGCCAGCAGCCTCCAGGGAGGCTCCTACGAGCAGTACTTC. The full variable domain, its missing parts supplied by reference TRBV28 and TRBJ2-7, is DVKVTQSSRYLVKRTGEKVFLECVQDMDHENMFWYRQDPGLGLRLIYFSYDVKMKEKGDIPEGYSVSREKKERFSLILESASTNQTSMYLCASSLQGGSYEQYFGPGTRLTVT.

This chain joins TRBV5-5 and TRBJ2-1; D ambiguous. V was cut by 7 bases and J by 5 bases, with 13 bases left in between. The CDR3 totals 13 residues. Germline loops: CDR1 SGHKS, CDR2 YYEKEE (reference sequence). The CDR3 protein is CASRYPGNNEQFF. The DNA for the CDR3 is TGTGCCAGCCGTTACCCCGGTAACAATGAGCAGTTCTTC.

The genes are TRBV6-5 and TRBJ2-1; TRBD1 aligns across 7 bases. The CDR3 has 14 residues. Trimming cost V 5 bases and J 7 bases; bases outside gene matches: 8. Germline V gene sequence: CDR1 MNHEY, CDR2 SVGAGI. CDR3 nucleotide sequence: TGTGCCAGCAGTCACAGGGGTCCTACTAATGAGCAGTTCTTC. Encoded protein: CASSHRGPTNEQFF.

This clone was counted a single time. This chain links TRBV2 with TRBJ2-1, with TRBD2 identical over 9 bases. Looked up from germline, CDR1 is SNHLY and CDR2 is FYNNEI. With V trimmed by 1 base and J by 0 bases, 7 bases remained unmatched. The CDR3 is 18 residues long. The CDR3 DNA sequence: TGTGCCAGCAGTGAAGTTAGCGGGGGTTCCAGCTCCTACAATGAGCAGTTCTTC. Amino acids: CASSEVSGGSSSYNEQFF.

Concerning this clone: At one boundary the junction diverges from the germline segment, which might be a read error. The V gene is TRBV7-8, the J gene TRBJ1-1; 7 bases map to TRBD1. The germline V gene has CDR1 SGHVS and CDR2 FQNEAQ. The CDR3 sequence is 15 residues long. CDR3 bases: TGTGCCAGCAGCGCTAGACAGGGATGGAACGCTGAAGCTTTCTTT. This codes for CASSARQGWNAEAFF.

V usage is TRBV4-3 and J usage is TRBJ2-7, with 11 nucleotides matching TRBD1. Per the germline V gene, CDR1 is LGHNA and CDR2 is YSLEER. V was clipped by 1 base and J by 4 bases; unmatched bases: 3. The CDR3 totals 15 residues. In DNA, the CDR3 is TGCGCCAGCAGCCAAGGGACAGGGGGCGGGTACGAGCAGTACTTC. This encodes CASSQGTGGGYEQYF.

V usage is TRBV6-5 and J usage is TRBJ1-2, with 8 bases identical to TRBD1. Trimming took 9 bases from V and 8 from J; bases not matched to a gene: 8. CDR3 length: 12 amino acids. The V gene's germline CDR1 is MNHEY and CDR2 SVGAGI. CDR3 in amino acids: CASRDRGNGYTF. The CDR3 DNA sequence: TGTGCCAGTAGAGACAGGGGAAACGGCTACACCTTC.

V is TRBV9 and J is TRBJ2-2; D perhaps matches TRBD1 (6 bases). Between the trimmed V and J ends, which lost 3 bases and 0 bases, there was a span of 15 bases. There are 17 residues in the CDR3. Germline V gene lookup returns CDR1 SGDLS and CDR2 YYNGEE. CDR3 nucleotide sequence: TGTGCCAGCAGCGCCACAGGGCGTAGTCCGAACACCGGGGAGCTGTTTTTT. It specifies CASSATGRSPNTGELFF.

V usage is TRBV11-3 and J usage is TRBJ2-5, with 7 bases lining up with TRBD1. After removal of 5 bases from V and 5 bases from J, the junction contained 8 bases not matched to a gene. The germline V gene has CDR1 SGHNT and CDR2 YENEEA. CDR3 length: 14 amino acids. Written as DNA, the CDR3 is TGTGCCAGCAGCCGCCGGGACAGTGAGGAGACCCAGTACTTC. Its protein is CASSRRDSEETQYF.

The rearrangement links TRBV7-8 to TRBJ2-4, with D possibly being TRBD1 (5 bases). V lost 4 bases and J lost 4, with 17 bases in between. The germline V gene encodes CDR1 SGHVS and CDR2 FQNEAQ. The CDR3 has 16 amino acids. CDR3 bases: TGTGCCAGCAGCTCAGTGATTAGGGGTTCAAAAAACATTCAGTACTTC. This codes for CASSSVIRGSKNIQYF.

For the CDR3, the DNA is TGTGCCACCAGTGTTTTTAACGGGGAGCTGTTTTTT. It codes for CATSVFNGELFF. The J gene is TRBJ2-2, the V gene TRBV24-1; D is unclear. This CDR3 is 12 amino acids long. Germline V CDR1 and CDR2: KGHDR, SFDVKD. V shed 5 bases and J shed 7 bases, with 7 bases lying between them.

The CDR3 protein is CASSTVTGGYGYTF. For the CDR3, the DNA is TGTGCCAGCAGTACGGTGACAGGGGGCTATGGCTACACCTTC. The chain has TRBV6-2 or TRBV6-3 and TRBJ1-2; TRBD1 agrees at 9 bases. Losses at the gene ends were 5 bases for V and 4 bases for J; bases not matched to a gene: 5. CDR3 size: 14 residues. Germline V gives CDR1 MNHEY, CDR2 SVGEGT.

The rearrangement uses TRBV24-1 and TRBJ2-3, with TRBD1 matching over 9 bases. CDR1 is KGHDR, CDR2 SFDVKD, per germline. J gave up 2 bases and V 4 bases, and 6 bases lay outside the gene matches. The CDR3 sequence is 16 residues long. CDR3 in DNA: TGTGCCACCAGTGACGCCGGGACAGGGAACACAGATACGCAGTATTTT. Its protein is CATSDAGTGNTDTQYF.